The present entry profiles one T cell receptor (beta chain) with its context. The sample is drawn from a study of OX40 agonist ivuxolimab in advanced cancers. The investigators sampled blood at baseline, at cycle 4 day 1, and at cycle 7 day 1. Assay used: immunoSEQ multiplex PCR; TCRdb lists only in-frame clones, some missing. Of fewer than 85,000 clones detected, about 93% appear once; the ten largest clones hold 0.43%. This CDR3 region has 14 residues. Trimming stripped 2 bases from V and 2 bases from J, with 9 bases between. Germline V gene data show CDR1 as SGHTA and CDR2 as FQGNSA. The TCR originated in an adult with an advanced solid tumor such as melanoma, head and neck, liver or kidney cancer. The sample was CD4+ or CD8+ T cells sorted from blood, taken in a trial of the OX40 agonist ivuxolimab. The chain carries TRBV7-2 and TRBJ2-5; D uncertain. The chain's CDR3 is CASSLRQTQETQYF. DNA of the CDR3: TGTGCCAGCAGCTTAAGGCAGACACAAGAGACCCAGTACTTC.